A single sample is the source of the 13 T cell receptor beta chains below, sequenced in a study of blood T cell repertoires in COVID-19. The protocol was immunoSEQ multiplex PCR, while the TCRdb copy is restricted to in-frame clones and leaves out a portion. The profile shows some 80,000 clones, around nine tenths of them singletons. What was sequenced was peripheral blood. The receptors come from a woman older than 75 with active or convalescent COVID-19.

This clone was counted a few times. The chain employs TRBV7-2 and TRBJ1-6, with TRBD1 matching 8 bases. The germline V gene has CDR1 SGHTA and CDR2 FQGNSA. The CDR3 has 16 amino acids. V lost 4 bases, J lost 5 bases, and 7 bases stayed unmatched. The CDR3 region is CASSSRDRKNNSPLHF. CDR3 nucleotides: TGTGCCAGCAGCTCAAGGGACAGGAAAAATAATTCACCCCTCCACTTT.

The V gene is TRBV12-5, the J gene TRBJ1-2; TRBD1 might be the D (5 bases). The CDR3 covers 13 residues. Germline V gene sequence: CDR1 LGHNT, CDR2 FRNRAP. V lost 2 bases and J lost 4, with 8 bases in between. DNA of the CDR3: TGTGCTAGTGGTTTGTCGGGGGGCTATGGCTACACCTTC. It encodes CASGLSGGYGYTF.

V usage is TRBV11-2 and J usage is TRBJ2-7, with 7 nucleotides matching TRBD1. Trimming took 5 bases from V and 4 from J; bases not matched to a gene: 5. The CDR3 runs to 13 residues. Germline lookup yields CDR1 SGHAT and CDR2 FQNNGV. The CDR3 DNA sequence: TGTGCCAGCAGCCGCGGACAGGCTTACGAGCAGTACTTC. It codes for CASSRGQAYEQYF.

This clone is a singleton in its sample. The CDR3 region has the DNA TGTGCCAGCAGCCAAAGGACAGGGCTCTACGAGCAGTACTTC. It yields the protein CASSQRTGLYEQYF. The chain couples TRBV14 to TRBJ2-7; 8 bases agree with TRBD1. Germline lookup yields CDR1 SGHDN and CDR2 FVKESK. Trimming took 2 bases from V and 3 from J; bases not matched to a gene: 3. There are 14 residues in the CDR3.

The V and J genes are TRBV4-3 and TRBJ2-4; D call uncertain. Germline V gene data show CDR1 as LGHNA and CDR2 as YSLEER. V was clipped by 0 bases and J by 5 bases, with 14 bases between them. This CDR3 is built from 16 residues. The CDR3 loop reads CASSQDARLVENIQYF. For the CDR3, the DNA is TGCGCCAGCAGCCAAGATGCCAGGCTTGTGGAAAACATTCAGTACTTC.

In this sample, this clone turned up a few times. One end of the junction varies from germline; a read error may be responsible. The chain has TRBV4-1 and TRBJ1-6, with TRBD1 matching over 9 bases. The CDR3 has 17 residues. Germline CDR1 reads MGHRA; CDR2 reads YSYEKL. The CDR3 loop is CASRQGGATGGNSPLHF. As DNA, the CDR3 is TGCGCCAGCAGGCAAGGAGGGGCGACAGGGGGAAATTCACCCCTCCACTTT.

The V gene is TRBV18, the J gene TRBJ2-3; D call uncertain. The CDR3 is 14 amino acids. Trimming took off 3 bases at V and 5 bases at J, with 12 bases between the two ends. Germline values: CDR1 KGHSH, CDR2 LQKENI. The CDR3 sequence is CASSPRQLGDTQYF. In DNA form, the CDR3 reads TGTGCCAGCTCACCCCGACAATTAGGAGATACGCAGTATTTT.

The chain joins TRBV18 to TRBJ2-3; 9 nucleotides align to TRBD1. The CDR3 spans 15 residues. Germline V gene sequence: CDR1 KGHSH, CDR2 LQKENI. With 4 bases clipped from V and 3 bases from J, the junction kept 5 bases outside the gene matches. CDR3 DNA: TGTGCCAGCTCACTAACAGGGGGCAAAACAGATACGCAGTATTTT. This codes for CASSLTGGKTDTQYF.

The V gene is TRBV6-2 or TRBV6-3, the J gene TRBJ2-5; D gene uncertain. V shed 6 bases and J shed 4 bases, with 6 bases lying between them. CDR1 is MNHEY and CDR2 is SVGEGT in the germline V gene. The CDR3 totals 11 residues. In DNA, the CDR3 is TGTGCCAGCAGCCAGCGAGAGACCCAGTACTTC. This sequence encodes CASSQRETQYF.

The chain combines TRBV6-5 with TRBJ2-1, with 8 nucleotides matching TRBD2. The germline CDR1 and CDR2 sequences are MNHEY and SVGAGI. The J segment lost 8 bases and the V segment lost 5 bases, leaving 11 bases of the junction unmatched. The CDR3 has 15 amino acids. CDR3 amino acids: CASSRWAREGDEQFF. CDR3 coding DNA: TGTGCCAGCAGTCGCTGGGCCCGGGAGGGCGATGAGCAGTTCTTC.

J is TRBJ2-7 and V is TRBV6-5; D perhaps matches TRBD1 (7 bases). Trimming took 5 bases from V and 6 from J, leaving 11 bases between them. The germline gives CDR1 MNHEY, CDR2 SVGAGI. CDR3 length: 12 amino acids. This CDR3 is CASSLQGGEQYF. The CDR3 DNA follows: TGTGCCAGCAGTCTTCAGGGGGGCGAGCAGTACTTC.

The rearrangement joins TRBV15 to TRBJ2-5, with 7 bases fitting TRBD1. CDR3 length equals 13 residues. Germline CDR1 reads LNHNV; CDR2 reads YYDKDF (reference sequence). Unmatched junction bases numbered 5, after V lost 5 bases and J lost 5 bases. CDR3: CATSLDREETQYF. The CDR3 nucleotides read TGTGCCACCAGCTTAGACAGGGAGGAGACCCAGTACTTC.

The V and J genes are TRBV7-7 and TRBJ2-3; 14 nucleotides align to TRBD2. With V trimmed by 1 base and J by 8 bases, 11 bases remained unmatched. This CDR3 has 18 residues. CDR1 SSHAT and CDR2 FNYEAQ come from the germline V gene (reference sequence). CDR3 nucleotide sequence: TGTGCCAGCAGCTTAGACCCCCCGGGACTAGCGGGAGCTAGTACGCAGTATTTT. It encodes CASSLDPPGLAGASTQYF.